The T cell receptor (beta chain) under discussion was sequenced for a study of cytomegalovirus exposure and HLA in healthy donors. Study-wide results and caveats: A few chains linked to CMV were shown in vitro to be specific for CMV antigens. Most TCR sequences proved rare, with some public TCRs found in many donors.

To note about this clone: As yet, its antigen is unknown.

In germline, CDR1 is LNHDA, CDR2 SQIVND (reference sequence). The CDR3 extends over 14 amino acids. V was cut by 4 bases and J by 2 bases, with 11 bases left in between. The PCR was carried out with 60 Vbeta primers and 13 Jbeta primers. Libraries were prepared by immunoSEQ multiplex PCR; TCRdb keeps only in-frame clonotypes and omits some of them. Of 170,000 or so clones in the sample, around 72% are singletons; the top ten hold 3.1%. The rearrangement uses TRBV19 and TRBJ1-2, with D hard to call. Sequences were obtained from PBMCs. This sequence originates from a woman aged 45-65 years in good health and CMV-seropositive. CDR3 nucleotides: TGTGCCAGTAGTACCCACCGCGGGAACTATGGCTACACCTTC. Its protein is CASSTHRGNYGYTF.